This T cell receptor (beta chain) was documented in a study of blood T cell repertoires in COVID-19. This clone was seen only once. Germline CDR1 SQVTM, CDR2 ANQGSEA. The CDR3 spans 12 residues. The V end lost 2 bases, the J end lost 5 bases, and 9 bases lay between the germline ends. Authors' analysis steps: Counts of nucleated cells, estimated from reference gene primer amplification, were obtained. Method: immunoSEQ multiplex PCR; TCRdb's copy keeps in-frame clones and lacks some. D and trimming were read from the DNA, whereas the V and J calls and clone size are those reported in that table. Altogether about 100,000 clones are present, about 85% being singletons, with the ten largest covering about 13%.

The TCR was taken from a human donor in a cohort sampled during active COVID-19. J is TRBJ1-1 and V is TRBV29-1, with a possible D match to TRBD1 (5 bases). The sequencing input was peripheral blood. The CDR3 spells CSVETGVTEAFF. CDR3 coding DNA: TGCAGCGTTGAAACAGGTGTTACTGAAGCTTTCTTT.